This TCR beta chain was observed in a study of a mutant IDH1 vaccine in newly diagnosed glioma. About the study: Treated individuals were around 60% male and around 40% female, averaging about 41 years of age.

Here immunoSEQ multiplex PCR was the method, and the copy in TCRdb shows in-frame clones only, minus some. The repertoire includes about 88,000 clones, roughly 82% of them detected once, and less than 6.5% sits in the top ten. The time point was: baseline, week 1 (first vaccination visit). Treatment noted: pre-vaccination baseline after standard-of-care therapy. The astrocytomas were IDH1-mutant, ATRX-negative, and WHO grade 3 or 4. The germline CDR1 and CDR2 sequences are GTSNPN and SVGIG (reference sequence). CDR3 size: 15 residues. Trimming pared 4 bases from V and 0 bases from J, leaving 15 bases between.

The chain is built from TRBV30 and TRBJ1-1; the D gene is possibly TRBD1 (5 bases). The clonotype comes from a man in his forties with glioma. Some clones in this sample may be carry-over from other donors' samples. Material: PBMCs, obtained from a glioma patient treated with radiotherapy, temozolomide or both. In nucleotides, the CDR3 is TGTGCCTGGACCTTGCGGGGCCTCATGAACACTGAAGCTTTCTTT. Protein product: CAWTLRGLMNTEAFF.